This T cell receptor beta chain appears in the sequencing data of a study of blood T cells in healthy people across ages. PCR was performed a second time for roughly 7 to 11 cycles using a sample-barcoded 5' primer and a J-beta primer mix. One entry per CDR3 protein results from TCRdb running MiXCR on the 5' RACE reads. This repertoire shows more than 800,000 distinct CDR3 sequences, 40% to 50% found once; its top ten account for approximately 17%. Study outcomes and limitations: Diversity was estimated from one million T cells, and these estimates were considered underestimates.

This clonotype occurred a few times. Its antigen remains unidentified. The V gene's germline CDR1 is SGHVS and CDR2 FQNEAQ. V gave up 3 bases and J gave up 0 bases, with 5 bases separating them. This CDR3 comprises 13 residues. The chain recombines TRBV7-8 with TRBJ1-1; D remains ambiguous. The TCR was taken from a woman aged 55-70 years in good health. The sample was blood. The CDR3 region is CASSFRMNTEAFF. The CDR3 region has the DNA TGTGCCAGCAGCTTTCGAATGAACACTGAAGCTTTCTTT.